This passage covers 32 T cell receptor beta chains from one sample sequenced in a study of T cells expressing NK-cell markers. With the 5' RACE reads reprocessed, TCRdb shows one record per CDR3 protein and no DNA. The listing contains roughly 450,000 distinct CDR3 sequences. What was sequenced was blood T cells: a sorted CD56 or NKG2C T cell subset, CD4+ or CD8+ T cells, or bulk PBMC T cells (not recorded which). Receptors were obtained from a woman aged 50 to 60 in good health.

This chain uses TRBV20-1 with TRBJ2-5; TCRdb returns TRBD2, unconfirmable since there is no DNA. Germline CDR1 and CDR2: DFQATT and SNEGSKA (reference sequence). The CDR3 length is 15 residues. The CDR3 sequence: CSARGWTRSQETQYF.

This sequence joins TRBV12-3 or TRBV12-4 and TRBJ2-1; TCRdb's assignment of TRBD2 cannot be checked, as there is no DNA. The CDR3 sequence is 15 residues long. The CDR3 protein is CASSPATTYRDEQFF.

The V call is TRBV5-6, the J call TRBJ2-3. The CDR3 is 13 amino acids. CDR1 SGHDT and CDR2 YYEEEE come from the germline V gene. The CDR3 loop is CASSLVDPDTQYF.

The rearrangement links TRBV5-6 to TRBJ1-3; with no DNA, the TCRdb D assignment of TRBD1 cannot be verified. The CDR3 covers 15 residues. Germline V gene sequence: CDR1 SGHDT, CDR2 YYEEEE. The CDR3 sequence is CASTKIDRDGNTIYF.

V usage is TRBV7-3 and J usage is TRBJ2-1; there is no DNA to check the TCRdb D call of TRBD2. The CDR3 is 18 amino acids. Germline V CDR1 and CDR2: SGHTA, FQGTGA. The CDR3 region is CASSSVGTSGGSYNEQFF.

J is TRBJ2-1 and V is TRBV3-1. CDR3 length equals 14 residues. In germline, CDR1 is LGHDT, CDR2 YNNKEL (reference sequence). The CDR3 region is CASSQIGTYNEQFF.

V is TRBV3-1 and J is TRBJ2-7; TCRdb proposes TRBD2, but this gene call is untestable without DNA. The CDR3 is 16 residues long. Germline assignment: CDR1 LGHDT and CDR2 YNNKEL (reference sequence). This CDR3 is CASSQGPSGSRYEQYF.

This chain uses TRBV27 with TRBJ2-4; the TRBD2 assignment by TCRdb is unverifiable without DNA. The CDR3 is 17 residues long. Germline CDR1 MNHEY, CDR2 SMNVEV (reference sequence). The CDR3 region is CASSPARQGRSPGIQYF.

This chain joins TRBV3-1 and TRBJ2-1; TCRdb names TRBD2, which stays unverified in the absence of DNA. The germline V gene has CDR1 LGHDT and CDR2 YNNKEL (reference sequence). This CDR3 has 17 residues. The CDR3 reads CASSQDLRGKTRGEQFF.

V usage is TRBV12-3 or TRBV12-4 and J usage is TRBJ2-1. This CDR3 is built from 12 residues. The CDR3 is CASSFAGGEQFF.

The chain employs TRBV3-1 and TRBJ1-2. The CDR3 covers 14 residues. The germline gives CDR1 LGHDT, CDR2 YNNKEL (reference sequence). The CDR3 here is CASSQQPGNYGYTF.

V and J are TRBV7-7 and TRBJ2-1; the D call of TRBD2 rests on TCRdb alone, since no DNA is present to check it. Germline-derived CDR1 and CDR2 are SSHAT and FNYEAQ (reference sequence). The CDR3 loop spans 14 amino acids. The CDR3 reads CASSEKPGLAEQFF. The full variable domain, completed using reference TRBV7-7 and TRBJ2-1, is GAGVSQSPRYKVTKRGQDVTLRCDPISSHATLYWYQQALGQGPEFLTYFNYEAQPDKSGLPSDRFSAERPEGSISTLTIQRTEQRDSAMYRCASSEKPGLAEQFFGPGTRLTVL.

The V call is TRBV12-3 or TRBV12-4, the J call TRBJ2-4; TCRdb lists TRBD1, though no DNA is available to test this call. The CDR3 has 14 amino acids. CDR3 residues: CASSLWGGKNIQYF.

The CDR3 region is CASSADRAIAEAFF. The J gene is TRBJ1-1, the V gene TRBV12-3 or TRBV12-4; TCRdb calls TRBD1, which cannot be checked without DNA. CDR3 length equals 14 residues.

V is TRBV12-3 or TRBV12-4 and J is TRBJ2-1; TCRdb lists TRBD1, though no DNA is available to test this call. This CDR3 has 14 residues. CDR3 in amino acids: CATHPPGVGYEQFF.

The rearrangement links TRBV6-5 to TRBJ2-2; absent DNA, TCRdb's TRBD1 call cannot be checked. Germline lookup yields CDR1 MNHEY and CDR2 SVGAGI. The CDR3 loop spans 15 amino acids. This chain's CDR3 is CASTPQGASIGELFF.

The J gene is TRBJ2-1, the V gene TRBV5-1. Germline CDR1 and CDR2: SGHRS and YFSETQ. The CDR3 extends over 14 amino acids. The CDR3 sequence: CASIPEPSYNEQFF.

The V call is TRBV29-1, the J call TRBJ2-3. CDR3 length equals 16 residues. Germline assignment: CDR1 SQVTM and CDR2 ANQGSEA. CDR3 region: CSVVLFTRLGTDTQYF.

The chain couples TRBV7-2 to TRBJ2-3; the D gene TCRdb calls, TRBD2, cannot be checked with no DNA. This CDR3 is built from 15 residues. Germline CDR1 SGHTA, CDR2 FQGNSA. The CDR3 spells CASGTSGISTDTQYF.

The gene calls are TRBV12-3 or TRBV12-4 and TRBJ1-6. This CDR3 spans 13 amino acids. CDR3 region: CASSLGYNSPLHF.

The rearrangement uses TRBV6-1 and TRBJ1-4. The CDR3 is made up of 15 amino acids. Germline values: CDR1 MNHNS, CDR2 SASEGT. The CDR3 spells CASSEWNGEAEKLFF.

The chain joins TRBV24-1 to TRBJ2-1; TCRdb outputs TRBD1, but without DNA this stays unchecked. From germline, CDR1 is KGHDR and CDR2 SFDVKD. CDR3 length: 13 residues. The CDR3 sequence is CATMNSGGYEQFF.

V is TRBV29-1 and J is TRBJ2-3. The CDR3 is 11 residues long. Germline CDR1 SQVTM, CDR2 ANQGSEA. The CDR3 is CSVEVKDTQYF.

V gene TRBV5-1 combines with J gene TRBJ2-7; the D gene TCRdb calls, TRBD1, cannot be checked with no DNA. The germline V gene encodes CDR1 SGHRS and CDR2 YFSETQ. The CDR3 covers 14 residues. Here the CDR3 reads CASSSGTGAIEQYF.

The chain uses TRBV5-1 and TRBJ2-1; TCRdb's assignment of TRBD2 cannot be checked, as there is no DNA. The CDR3 is made up of 16 amino acids. Per germline, CDR1 SGHRS and CDR2 YFSETQ. The CDR3 reads CASSLGISGRYNEQFF.

The rearrangement joins TRBV19 to TRBJ2-1; the D call from TCRdb, TRBD1, cannot be confirmed without DNA. CDR1 LNHDA and CDR2 SQIVND come from the germline V gene (reference sequence). The CDR3 consists of 17 residues. The CDR3 loop is CASSVTRQIGSYNEQFF.

J is TRBJ2-1 and V is TRBV18; TCRdb gives TRBD1 as the D gene, but with no DNA this cannot be confirmed. Germline values: CDR1 KGHSH, CDR2 LQKENI. The CDR3 has 12 residues. This CDR3 is CATLGPGNEQFF. The variable domain in full, with the rest retrieved from reference TRBV18 and TRBJ2-1, is NAGVMQNPRHLVRRRGQEARLRCSPMKGHSHVYWYRQLPEEGLKFMVYLQKENIIDESGMPKERFSAEFPKEGPSILRIQQVVRGDSAAYFCATLGPGNEQFFGPGTRLTVL.

The gene calls are TRBV4-2 and TRBJ2-1; TCRdb gives TRBD2 as the D gene, but with no DNA this cannot be confirmed. CDR1 and CDR2 (germline): LGHNA, YNFKEQ. This CDR3 is 15 amino acids long. CDR3 residues: CASMPGTSGTNEQFF.

The V gene is TRBV7-2, the J gene TRBJ2-1; TCRdb's assignment of TRBD2 cannot be checked, as there is no DNA. Germline assignment: CDR1 SGHTA and CDR2 FQGNSA. The CDR3 is 20 residues long. Here the CDR3 reads CASSLGFASGRAGGYNEQFF.

The V and J genes are TRBV29-1 and TRBJ1-2. CDR3 length equals 12 residues. From germline, CDR1 is SQVTM and CDR2 ANQGSEA. The CDR3 loop reads CSIRTANYGYTF.

The chain joins TRBV3-1 to TRBJ2-7. The CDR3 runs 14 residues. Per the germline V gene, CDR1 is LGHDT and CDR2 is YNNKEL (reference sequence). The CDR3 protein is CASSQGTTTYEQYF.

This sequence joins TRBV3-1 and TRBJ2-1; with no DNA, the TCRdb D assignment of TRBD1 cannot be verified. Germline V lookup: CDR1 LGHDT, CDR2 YNNKEL (reference sequence). This CDR3 has 15 residues. The CDR3 is CASSRMGSRVHEQFF.